This TCR beta chain was recovered during a study of neurological immune-mediated disorders. Whole-study results and caveats: In HTLV-1-associated myelopathy, TCR clonal expansion was greatest, whereas multiple sclerosis had the least, falling below healthy controls.

PBMCs numbering 2 million and stored at -80 C yielded the unsorted libraries. J was trimmed by 7 bases and V by 6 bases; bases with no gene match: 13. This CDR3 contains 15 residues. From germline, CDR1 is SQVTM and CDR2 ANQGSEA. This clonotype was detected ten times or more. Its antigen is currently unknown. 5'RACE with 10-nucleotide random UMIs generated the cDNA. TCRdb re-derived calls from the 5' RACE reads in MiXCR, one entry per CDR3 protein. The repertoire holds under 90,000 distinct CDR3 sequences, with roughly 9% as singletons. The V call is TRBV29-1, the J call TRBJ2-1; 9 positions match TRBD1. This TCR derives from a man between 50 and 59 years old in good health. The sample comprised PBMCs. CDR3 bases: TGCAGCGTCCTCCCCCCGGGACAGGGCGGGAATGAGCAGTTCTTC. It yields the protein CSVLPPGQGGNEQFF.